Described below is a single T cell receptor (beta chain) sequence and its context. Its antigen is undetermined. CDR3 length equals 14 residues. Trimming pared 5 bases from V and 1 base from J, leaving 12 bases between. Germline loops: CDR1 KGHSH, CDR2 LQKENI. The sample belongs to a study of Ad26.COV2.S vaccination and SARS-CoV-2 variants. In the study overall: As a participant in COV1001, the donor was in the Ad26.COV2.S trial arm.

Study findings and constraints: Vaccinees and placebo recipients showed similar non-spike TCR breadth. Assessments of TCR breadth and depth may have underestimated the total T cell responses.

Stated treatment: some 19 received Ad26.COV2.S at low or high dose, single or two shots; 5 received placebo; per-sample allocation not given. Sampling happened 63 days after the first vaccine or placebo injection. The study used a vaccine consisting of an Ad26 vector that expressed Wuhan-strain SARS-CoV-2 spike. Using immunoSEQ multiplex PCR, the repertoire was profiled, and TCRdb retains in-frame clones only, with some absent. Of around 250,000 clones in the sample, 87% are singletons; the top ten hold roughly 3%. Source: peripheral blood, taken in a trial of Ad26.COV2.S vaccine versus placebo. The sequence came from a person aged 18-65 years who received the Ad26.COV2.S COVID-19 vaccine or a placebo. The chain joins TRBV18 to TRBJ2-7; a weak D match, TRBD1 (7 bases). The CDR3 sequence: CASSATGTSYEQYV. CDR3 nucleotides: TGTGCCAGCTCAGCGACAGGGACTTCCTACGAGCAGTACGTC.